The 9 T cell receptor beta chains reported below all come from one sample, sequenced in a study of CXCR3-negative and CXCR3-positive naive CD8 T cells (dated by TCRdb to between 2017 and 2020). The sample was run on a NextSeq 550. The Human TCR Profiling Kit (MiLaboratory) was used to make UMI-labeled 5' RACE TRB cDNA libraries. Once TCRdb had reprocessed the reads, it stored one entry per CDR3 protein sequence and supplied no DNA. This sample's table carries 130,000 or so distinct CDR3 sequences. Jointly, the top ten make up 0.29% of the sample. Sequences were obtained from naive CXCR3- CD8+ T cells from blood. The cell subset or site label, as the study defines it: CD45RO-CCR7+CD27+CD95- naive CD8+ T cells lacking CXCR3 (TNR3-). These receptors were taken from a human donor in good health. Some clones in this sample may be carry-over from other donors' samples.

This chain joins TRBV7-2 and TRBJ2-3. CDR3 length equals 15 residues. Germline V CDR1 and CDR2: SGHTA, FQGNSA. The CDR3 reads CASSLSGDYTDTQYF.

V and J are TRBV6-2 or TRBV6-3 and TRBJ1-1; with no DNA, the TCRdb D assignment of TRBD1 cannot be verified. CDR1 is MNHEY, CDR2 SVGEGT, per germline. The length of the CDR3 is 13 residues. The CDR3: CASYPGGNTEAFF.

The rearrangement links TRBV4-3 to TRBJ1-2; the D call from TCRdb, TRBD1, cannot be confirmed without DNA. Germline V gives CDR1 LGHNA, CDR2 YSLEER. This CDR3 region has 17 residues. The CDR3 reads CASSQDPWSQANYGYTF.

The CDR3 spells CASSGVSNTEAFF. The V gene is TRBV7-6, the J gene TRBJ1-1. There are 13 residues in the CDR3. CDR1 is SGHVS, CDR2 FNYEAQ, per germline.

This chain connects TRBV7-8 to TRBJ2-1; TCRdb names TRBD2, which stays unverified in the absence of DNA. This CDR3 has 14 amino acids. Germline V lookup: CDR1 SGHVS, CDR2 FQNEAQ. The CDR3 loop is CASSGGVSMNEQFF.

CDR3: CASSLLQVTGELFF. The chain couples TRBV28 to TRBJ2-2; the TRBD1 assignment by TCRdb is unverifiable without DNA. The CDR3 has 14 amino acids. Germline V gene lookup returns CDR1 MDHEN and CDR2 SYDVKM.

The genes are TRBV20-1 and TRBJ2-7. The germline gives CDR1 DFQATT, CDR2 SNEGSKA (reference sequence). CDR3 length: 13 residues. CDR3 residues: CSGEGEPSYEQYF.

The J gene is TRBJ2-5, the V gene TRBV29-1; TCRdb outputs TRBD1, but without DNA this stays unchecked. This CDR3 region has 12 residues. Germline assignment: CDR1 SQVTM and CDR2 ANQGSEA. CDR3 region: CSVAQEQETQYF.

V and J are TRBV4-3 and TRBJ1-2; no DNA is available, so the TRBD1 call from TCRdb remains unchecked. The CDR3 runs to 16 residues. Germline V lookup: CDR1 LGHNA, CDR2 YSLEER. The CDR3 spells CASSQDWQGRNYGYTF.